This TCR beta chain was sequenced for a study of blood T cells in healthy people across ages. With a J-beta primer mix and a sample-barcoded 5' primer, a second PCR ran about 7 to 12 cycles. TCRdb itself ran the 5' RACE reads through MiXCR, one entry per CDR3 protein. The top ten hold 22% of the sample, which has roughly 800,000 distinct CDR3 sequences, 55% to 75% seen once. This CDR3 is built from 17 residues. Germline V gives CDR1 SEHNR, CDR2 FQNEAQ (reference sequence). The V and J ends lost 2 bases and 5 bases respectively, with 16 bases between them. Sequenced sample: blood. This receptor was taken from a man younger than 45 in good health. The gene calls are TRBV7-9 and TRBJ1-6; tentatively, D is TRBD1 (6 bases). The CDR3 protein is CASSLRGTGRHNSPLHF. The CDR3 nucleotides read TGTGCCAGCAGCTTACGGGGAACAGGGAGACATAATTCACCCCTCCACTTT.